The 27 T cell receptor beta chains given below trace back to one sample, sequenced in a study of radiation and T cells in renal cell carcinoma. Time point noted: baseline pretreatment blood. Described treatment: 15 Gy SBRT to primary tumor, nephrectomy 4 weeks later. Sequenced by immunoSEQ multiplex PCR; TCRdb stores in-frame clones only, minus some. The sample shows about 61,000 clones, roughly 79% of them seen only once. Sequenced here: blood, sampled from a patient whose treatment included radiotherapy and nephrectomy. The receptors shown here come from a man between 60 and 75 years old with renal cell carcinoma.

Note on this clone: Different DNA sequences within this sample yield the same CDR3. The chain combines TRBV19 with TRBJ1-2; 8 nucleotides align to TRBD1. The trim removed 7 bases at V and 4 bases at J, leaving 5 bases unmatched. Germline CDR1 LNHDA, CDR2 SQIVND (reference sequence). The CDR3 runs 13 residues. CDR3 in amino acids: CASTDREGYGYTF. CDR3 nucleotides: TGTGCCAGTACGGACAGGGAAGGCTATGGCTACACCTTC.

This chain joins TRBV7-9 and TRBJ2-7, with D perhaps matching TRBD1 or TRBD2 (5 bases each). V gave up 4 bases and J gave up 6 bases, with 16 bases separating them. Per germline, CDR1 SEHNR and CDR2 FQNEAQ (reference sequence). The CDR3 length is 14 residues. The CDR3 here is CASSYEGLRSEQYV. The DNA of the CDR3 is TGTGCCAGCAGCTACGAGGGGTTGCGATCCGAGCAGTACGTC.

The chain recombines TRBV7-9 with TRBJ1-1, with D possibly being TRBD1 (5 bases). There are 14 residues in the CDR3. Trimming removed 4 bases at V and 4 bases at J, with 13 bases between. Germline V gene sequence: CDR1 SEHNR, CDR2 FQNEAQ (reference sequence). The CDR3 sequence: CASSSPGAGTEAFF. The CDR3 bases are TGTGCCAGCAGCTCCCCCGGGGCAGGCACTGAAGCTTTCTTT.

The J gene is TRBJ1-4, the V gene TRBV19; TRBD1 matches at 7 bases. Germline V CDR1 and CDR2: LNHDA, SQIVND (reference sequence). The length of the CDR3 is 16 residues. V dropped 6 bases and J dropped 2; count of bases not matched to a gene: 9. CDR3 nucleotides: TGTGCCAGTAGCAAAAGGGACAGCTCTACTAATGAAAAACTGTTTTTT. This gives the protein CASSKRDSSTNEKLFF. Supplemented by reference TRBV19 and TRBJ1-4, the full variable domain reads DGGITQSPKYLFRKEGQNVTLSCEQNLNHDAMYWYRQDPGQGLRLIYYSQIVNDFQKGDIAEGYSVSREKKESFPLTVTSAQKNPTAFYLCASSKRDSSTNEKLFFGSGTQLSVL.

The chain combines TRBV5-1 with TRBJ2-2; weak D call: TRBD2 (5 bases). This CDR3 region has 15 residues. CDR1 is SGHRS, CDR2 YFSETQ, per germline. V lost 0 bases and J lost 4, with 10 bases in between. The CDR3 loop is CASSLGARVTGELFF. In nucleotides, the CDR3 is TGCGCCAGCAGCTTGGGCGCGCGGGTCACCGGGGAGCTGTTTTTT.

This sequence joins TRBV6-1 and TRBJ2-7; 7 nucleotides agree with TRBD1. V lost 4 bases to trimming and J lost 3 bases; unmatched junction nucleotides: 3. The CDR3 spans 13 residues. CDR1 MNHNS and CDR2 SASEGT come from the germline V gene. CDR3 loop: CASSGDSYYEQYF. CDR3 coding DNA: TGTGCCAGCAGTGGGGACAGCTACTACGAGCAGTACTTC.

The V call is TRBV2, the J call TRBJ1-2; D is perhaps TRBD1 (5 bases). The CDR3 covers 16 residues. Germline V gene lookup returns CDR1 SNHLY and CDR2 FYNNEI. V lost 1 base and J lost 4, with 16 bases in between. The CDR3 protein is CASSEGQFPGGYGYTF. For the CDR3, the DNA is TGTGCCAGCAGTGAAGGACAGTTCCCGGGTGGCTATGGCTACACCTTC.

The gene calls are TRBV29-1 and TRBJ1-2; D not resolved. CDR1 and CDR2 (germline): SQVTM, ANQGSEA. The CDR3 is 13 amino acids. V was cut by 3 bases and J by 4 bases, with 12 bases left in between. CDR3 DNA: TGCAGCGTTGACGGAATTGATGTCTATGGCTACACCTTC. This gives the protein CSVDGIDVYGYTF.

The V call is TRBV18, the J call TRBJ2-1, with 14 bases fitting TRBD2. This CDR3 has 15 amino acids. V lost 3 bases and J lost 7; bases outside the gene matches: 2. CDR1 is KGHSH and CDR2 is LQKENI in the germline V gene. CDR3 nucleotides: TGTGCCAGCTCACCCGGGACTAGCGGGAGAAATGAGCAGTTCTTC. It codes for CASSPGTSGRNEQFF.

The chain links TRBV18 to TRBJ2-1, with TRBD1 matching over 8 bases. This CDR3 is 16 amino acids long. Germline V lookup: CDR1 KGHSH, CDR2 LQKENI. V trimming: 3 bases; J trimming: 9 bases; junction bases outside the gene matches: 13. This chain's CDR3 is CASSPDQRTGNSEQFF. In DNA form, the CDR3 reads TGTGCCAGCTCACCCGATCAACGGACAGGGAACAGTGAGCAGTTCTTC.

This chain links TRBV5-1 with TRBJ1-2; no reliable D call. CDR3 length: 16 amino acids. Trimming took off 3 bases at V and 6 bases at J, with 21 bases between the two ends. Per the germline V gene, CDR1 is SGHRS and CDR2 is YFSETQ. CDR3 region: CASSSIPPRGVDGYTF. DNA of the CDR3: TGCGCCAGCAGCTCGATACCCCCACGGGGAGTCGATGGCTACACCTTC.

This sequence joins TRBV6-5 and TRBJ2-7; TRBD2 matches 7 bases. This CDR3 is built from 15 residues. In germline, CDR1 is MNHEY, CDR2 SVGAGI. V dropped 2 bases and J dropped 4; count of bases not matched to a gene: 8. This CDR3 is CASSYSGDGAYEQYV. The CDR3 DNA is TGTGCCAGCAGTTACAGCGGGGACGGAGCTTACGAGCAGTACGTC.

This chain uses TRBV11-2 with TRBJ1-2; D possibly corresponds to TRBD1 (5 bases). This CDR3 contains 14 residues. The germline V gene has CDR1 SGHAT and CDR2 FQNNGV. The germline V and J ends were trimmed by 7 bases and 2 bases, with 14 bases remaining between them. CDR3 in DNA: TGTGCCAGCACCCCGGGGGGAAACAACTATGGCTACACCTTC. It translates to CASTPGGNNYGYTF.

V usage is TRBV10-1 and J usage is TRBJ2-3; unclear D gene. Germline CDR1 and CDR2: WNHNN and SYGVQD (reference sequence). V lost 3 bases, J lost 6 bases, and 7 bases lay in between. The CDR3 contains 12 residues. The CDR3 coding sequence is TGCGCCAGCAGTGACCCCAAGGATACGCAGTATTTT. It yields the protein CASSDPKDTQYF.

This clone has more than one count but fewer than ten. J is TRBJ1-2 and V is TRBV7-2, with D hard to call. CDR1 and CDR2 from the germline V gene are SGHTA and FQGNSA. V was pared by 5 bases and J by 9 bases, with 10 bases between. The CDR3 runs 11 residues. CDR3: CASSNRESYTF. The CDR3 bases are TGTGCCAGCAGCAATCGAGAAAGCTACACCTTC.

This chain links TRBV30 with TRBJ2-2, with D perhaps given as TRBD1 or TRBD2 (5 bases each). The CDR3 length is 15 residues. Germline lookup yields CDR1 GTSNPN and CDR2 SVGIG (reference sequence). Trimming left V 4 bases short and J 0 bases short, with 12 bases between. CDR3 DNA: TGTGCCTGGACCACCGGGACGGCGAACACCGGGGAGCTGTTTTTT. Protein product: CAWTTGTANTGELFF. The full variable domain, with the rest looked up from reference TRBV30 and TRBJ2-2, is SQTIHQWPATLVQPVGSPLSLECTVEGTSNPNLYWYRQAAGRGLQLLFYSVGIGQISSEVPQNLSASRPQDRQFILSSKKLLLSDSGFYLCAWTTGTANTGELFFGEGSRLTVL.

About this clone itself: Different DNA sequences within this sample yield the same CDR3. The chain is built from TRBV5-1 and TRBJ1-1; D ambiguous. Germline CDR1 reads SGHRS; CDR2 reads YFSETQ. The V and J ends lost 1 base and 0 bases respectively, with 7 bases between them. The CDR3 is 14 residues long. The CDR3 loop reads CASSLTGMNTEAFF. The CDR3 nucleotides are TGCGCCAGCAGCTTGACGGGAATGAACACTGAAGCTTTCTTT.

This chain joins TRBV7-8 and TRBJ1-5, with D unresolved. This CDR3 is built from 19 residues. Germline-derived CDR1 and CDR2 are SGHVS and FQNEAQ. The V end lost 0 bases, the J end lost 0 bases, and 18 bases lay between the germline ends. The CDR3 loop is CASSLARAGPSYSNQPQHF. CDR3 bases: TGTGCCAGCAGCTTAGCGAGGGCAGGACCGTCGTATAGCAATCAGCCCCAGCATTTT. The variable domain in full, with the rest retrieved from reference TRBV7-8 and TRBJ1-5, is GAGVSQSPRYKVAKRGQDVALRCDPISGHVSLFWYQQALGQGPEFLTYFQNEAQLDKSGLPSDRFFAERPEGSVSTLKIQRTQQEDSAVYLCASSLARAGPSYSNQPQHFGDGTRLSIL.

The chain has TRBV30 and TRBJ2-1; weak D call: TRBD2 (6 bases). CDR1 and CDR2 (germline): GTSNPN, SVGIG (reference sequence). Between the trimmed V and J ends, which lost 0 bases and 10 bases, there was a span of 19 bases. The CDR3 consists of 15 residues. For the CDR3, the DNA is TGTGCCTGGAGTGTATTAACGGGAGCGGCTTTGGAGCAGTTCTTC. Its protein is CAWSVLTGAALEQFF.

The chain has TRBV6-1 and TRBJ2-5, with D possibly being TRBD1 (6 bases). The CDR3 has 16 residues. The germline V gene encodes CDR1 MNHNS and CDR2 SASEGT. V was shortened by 3 bases and J by 0 bases, with 14 bases between the two germline ends. This CDR3 reads CASSDPGTPYQETQYF. The CDR3 DNA follows: TGTGCCAGCAGTGACCCCGGGACACCCTACCAAGAGACCCAGTACTTC.

The chain is built from TRBV7-6 and TRBJ2-7; maybe TRBD1 (6 bases). Germline values: CDR1 SGHVS, CDR2 FNYEAQ. The CDR3 sequence is 15 residues long. V was shortened by 5 bases and J by 2 bases, with 16 bases between the two germline ends. The DNA of the CDR3 is TGTGCCAGCAGCCGCATAGGGCAGGGGACCTACGAGCAGTACTTC. Translated, it gives CASSRIGQGTYEQYF.

The genes are TRBV6-1 and TRBJ1-1; D is unresolved. Germline V gene sequence: CDR1 MNHNS, CDR2 SASEGT. V was clipped by 3 bases and J by 2 bases, with 25 bases between them. This CDR3 has 19 amino acids. The CDR3 is CASSEITSLPGSYNTEAFF. CDR3 sequence (DNA): TGTGCCAGCAGTGAGATTACCTCACTTCCTGGCTCGTATAACACTGAAGCTTTCTTT.

This CDR3 is CAISEASSGGGSRETQYF. CDR3 DNA: TGTGCCATCAGTGAGGCATCTAGCGGGGGGGGTAGCCGAGAGACCCAGTACTTC. J is TRBJ2-5 and V is TRBV10-3, with 12 bases identical to TRBD2. The ends lost 2 bases at V and 4 bases at J; junction bases unmatched: 11. CDR1 and CDR2 from the germline V gene are ENHRY and SYGVKD. CDR3 length: 18 amino acids.

The gene calls are TRBV7-3 and TRBJ2-3; D possibly corresponds to TRBD2 (6 bases). Germline loops: CDR1 SGHTA, CDR2 FQGTGA. The CDR3 totals 14 residues. V lost 4 bases, J lost 5 bases, and 13 bases lay in between. The DNA of the CDR3 is TGTGCCAGCAGCTCCGGAGGGCCCGGAGATACGCAGTATTTT. It translates to CASSSGGPGDTQYF. Full variable domain (missing parts from reference TRBV7-3 and TRBJ2-3): GAGVSQTPSNKVTEKGKYVELRCDPISGHTALYWYRQSLGQGPEFLIYFQGTGAADDSGLPNDRFFAVRPEGSVSTLKIQRTERGDSAVYLCASSSGGPGDTQYFGPGTRLTVL.

The chain joins TRBV5-5 to TRBJ2-7, with 9 bases matching TRBD1. CDR1 and CDR2 from the germline V gene are SGHKS and YYEKEE (reference sequence). Germline trimming cut 3 bases from V and 5 bases from J; bases unmatched to any gene: 9. This CDR3 region has 15 residues. In DNA, the CDR3 is TGTGCCAGCAGCTGGGCCTTCGGACAGGGGAACGAGCAGTACGTC. Translation: CASSWAFGQGNEQYV.

The genes are TRBV11-2 and TRBJ1-4; D gene ambiguous. V was clipped by 3 bases and J by 0 bases, with 8 bases between them. The CDR3 is 15 amino acids. Germline CDR1 is SGHAT and CDR2 is FQNNGV. CDR3 coding DNA: TGTGCCAGCAGCTTTCCGCCAGCAACTAATGAAAAACTGTTTTTT. Translation: CASSFPPATNEKLFF. Full variable domain (rest looked up from reference TRBV11-2 and TRBJ1-4): EAGVAQSPRYKIIEKRQSVAFWCNPISGHATLYWYQQILGQGPKLLIQFQNNGVVDDSQLPKDRFSAERLKGVDSTLKIQPAKLEDSAVYLCASSFPPATNEKLFFGSGTQLSVL.

This chain connects TRBV11-3 to TRBJ2-5, with D possibly matching TRBD2 (6 bases). The CDR3 is made up of 15 amino acids. V was trimmed by 5 bases and J by 5 bases, leaving 18 bases between them. From germline, CDR1 is SGHNT and CDR2 YENEEA. CDR3 coding DNA: TGTGCCAGCAGCAAGAGAACGGGAGCGGGCGAGACCCAGTACTTC. Its translation: CASSKRTGAGETQYF.